This T cell receptor (beta chain) was identified in a study of cytomegalovirus exposure and HLA in healthy donors (dated by TCRdb to about 2017). The study in broad terms: An earlier analysis of approximately 550 of the donors reported roughly 270 Gb of sequence data and some 100 million unique TCR beta sequences from roughly 200 million T cells. Among the roughly 390 genotyped donors, about 85% belonged to the genetic ancestry cluster associated with self-reported Caucasian donors. An early release covering about 600 HLA-typed donors comprised about 310 gigabases of sequencing data and 85 million or so unique TCR sequences. Donor age, sex, ethnicity and CMV serostatus were compiled together with the repertoire data. The study profiled the T cell repertoires of about 640 subjects by immunosequencing and related them to cytomegalovirus serostatus. A separate validation cohort of approximately 120 different subjects was used in addition to the roughly 640-subject first cohort. Both class I and class II loci were covered by HLA typing, at four-digit resolution. An earlier analysis of around 580 of the donors used high-throughput TCR beta sequencing to judge whether each TCR beta V gene segment behaved as functional or pseudogenic. Every discovery cohort repertoire had been produced on one sequencing platform. To predict cytomegalovirus infection status, the study brought together high-throughput TCR immunosequencing, statistical association of individual TCRs with disease status, and machine learning. Typing coverage varied by locus: roughly 629-640 donors for A, B, C, DRB1 and DQB1; approximately 560 for DQA1; 600 to 610 for DPA1; roughly 470 for DPB1. The study aimed to test whether cataloging public T cell receptors could reveal signatures of past pathogen exposure. Five DR-DQ haplotypes were treated as single units for association and clustering because of strong linkage in the cohort. Among about 410 genotyped donors of the cohort, an average of roughly 230,000 unique TCR beta nucleotide sequences was sequenced per donor, of which approximately 18% were non-productive. A later genetic analysis took genome-wide SNP genotypes for about 55% of the 666 donors and used that subset as a discovery cohort. Rather than using new phenotypic data, the later analysis identified candidate immune exposures from TCR beta sequences and from how often those sequences occurred across donors. A later analysis re-analyzed previously published TCR beta repertoires from 660 or so donors and added high-resolution HLA genotyping to study TCR occurrence patterns.

With respect to this clone: The target of this receptor is not known. No base qualities exist here, and no much larger clone lies one base off it.

The cohort consisted of hundreds of healthy bone marrow donors. All cohort members were sampled while nominally healthy, although unrecorded immune exposures were likely present. The donor tested CMV seronegative and was one of the 352 seronegative cohort members. A peripheral blood sample was provided by each donor, and peripheral blood mononuclear cells were used for TCR beta sequencing. Genomic DNA extraction from the blood cell samples was performed with the Qiagen DNeasy Blood Extraction Kit. Study-wide findings and limitations: The 87-base-pair reads could not distinguish some IMGT-functional V segments, including TRBV6-2 and TRBV6-3, so those segments were excluded. V-gene and J-gene trimming of TCR beta chains was associated with a missense DCLRE1C variant in a later genetic analysis, and the association was replicated in an independent cohort. In an earlier analysis of roughly 500 of the donors, most TCR beta V segments appeared in productive rearrangements about 87% or about 30% of the time, broadly matching IMGT annotations. In a later genetic analysis, fewer N-insertions in productive TCRs were reported among donors in an Asian-associated ancestry cluster than the roughly 670-donor mean. In a later analysis, TCR association rates were found to vary across HLA loci, with the most associated TCRs seen for DRB1 alleles and the fewest for HLA-C alleles. The presence/absence analyses assumed that sequencing depth was roughly uniform across donors, and that assumption may not be true. In a later analysis, HLA-associated TCR beta chains showed more clonal expansion and lower generation probabilities than non-associated chains that were equally common. At a false discovery rate of 0.05, a later analysis linked roughly 17,000 TCR beta sequences to specific HLA alleles. Strong co-occurrence of HLA alleles, especially DR and DQ, made assigning TCR associations to individual alleles difficult. HLA typing was unavailable for some donors at each locus, so association tests used only the typed subset. Linkage disequilibrium might explain the correlated functional status among segregating V segments, but an unknown experimental factor could not be ruled out. Because counts were too low, roughly 17 rarely observed V segments, including chromosome 9 orphons, were left out of the earlier analysis of several hundred of the donors. The only immune exposure information available for the cohort was CMV serostatus. A cluster of highly shared sequence variants was judged likely to be a technical artifact of the sequencing pipeline. Three of the identified cytomegalovirus-associated TCR beta chains were confirmed in vitro to be specific for cytomegalovirus antigens. The cohort was sequenced for TCR beta chains only, and without alpha or paired-chain data the features that could be detected were limited. A total of 150 to 200 TCR beta chains were listed by the study as associated with cytomegalovirus. Most CMV-associated TCR beta chains appeared to be HLA-restricted in a later analysis, and the HLA associations seemed to be driven largely by CMV exposure. While some public TCRs were present in many individuals, most TCR sequences turned up only very rarely across donors. The classifier was reported to diagnose cytomegalovirus status with high specificity and sensitivity in both the original and validation cohorts. Several of the top co-occurrence clusters appeared to be linked to parvovirus B19, influenza, CMV and Epstein-Barr virus, according to a later analysis. The authors suggested that the approach could potentially be extended to other disease states and immunological phenotypes. A further reported finding was that TCR beta sequences accurately predicted the HLA-A and HLA-B alleles for most subjects in the first cohort.

Measured from the cysteine to the phenylalanine, the CDR3 is 14 residues long. Here the CDR3 DNA is all that survives: 42 bases in frame from base 1. CDR1 SGDLS and CDR2 YYNGEE were looked up in the germline V gene. The V and J ends are trimmed by 0 bases and 6 bases, leaving 10 bases between them. The method behind the library was the immunoSEQ multiplex PCR assay. For the multiplex PCR, a mixture combining 60 forward primers for TCR Vbeta segments and 13 reverse primers for TCR Jbeta segments was used. The CDR3 region of rearranged TCR beta genes was amplified from genomic DNA with a multiplex PCR assay. The amplified TCR beta libraries were sequenced on the Illumina HiSeq System as 87-base-pair reads. As for the authors' bioinformatics: A later analysis tallied 75 million to 85 million unique TCR beta chains across the 700 or so repertoires, and some 12 million of those chains were shared by two or more donors. A nearest-neighbor algorithm error-corrected the raw reads and collapsed the reads into unique sequences, merging closely related sequences to remove PCR and sequencing errors. Alignment of CDR3 sequences to IMGT reference sequences was used to assign V, D and J gene segments. For a sequence to be retained, a match of at least six nucleotides to both a V gene segment and a J gene segment was required. Rearrangements were called productive when the CDR3 lacked stop codons and stayed in frame with V and J; all others were non-productive. CDR3 was defined by IMGT convention, running from the second conserved V-encoded cysteine to the conserved J-encoded phenylalanine. The earlier analysis of a few hundred of the donors excluded sequences that lacked an unambiguous match to a single V gene segment. In an earlier analysis of several hundred of the donors, V segments were called functional above 56.7% productive rearrangements and were called segregating when the between-donor standard deviation exceeded 5%. A statistical classification framework was built to diagnose cytomegalovirus status from the catalog of TCR beta chain sequences. A later analysis assigned V and J genes by comparing TCR nucleotide sequences with IMGT/GENE-DB human TR gene sequences. Using the TCRdist pipeline, a later analysis assigned CDR3 sequences along with most-parsimonious VDJ recombination scenarios. A later analysis defined each TCR beta chain by its CDR3 amino acid sequence plus V-gene family, and excluded reads lacking a unique V-gene family. To address suspected cross-contamination and a sequencing artifact, a later analysis removed roughly 640 highly shared, low-generation-probability nucleotide sequences. A later analysis calculated a clonal expansion index for each public chain from normalized within-repertoire ranks of inferred template counts. In a later analysis, generation probabilities were computed using a VDJ recombination model fitted to out-of-frame rearrangements, and the results were checked against IGoR. In a later analysis, TCR-TCR, TCR-HLA and TCR-CMV co-occurrence was scored with hypergeometric tests, and a repertoire-size bias correction was applied to TCR pairs. In a later analysis, false discovery rates were estimated by permuting HLA or CMV assignments 20 times. A later analysis grouped co-occurring TCRs with DBSCAN, adding TCRdist sequence similarity when clustering within HLA-allele-positive subsets. For co-occurrence clustering, repertoires with fewer than 30,000 or more than 120,000 public chains were excluded, along with about five repertoires with anomalous nucleotide sharing. In its TCRdb copy, this immuneACCESS table keeps in-frame sequences only and misses some clones. Where compared with another copy, unresolved V genes explain less than half of these, and the others have no known cause. Clone size and the V and J calls come from that table; the DNA yielded D and trimming. In this sample the table shows a few hundred thousand clones, 70% to 80% of which occur a single time. The biggest ten clones account for roughly 2% of the sample.

Input material: PBMCs. This receptor chain uses TRBV9 and TRBJ1-3, with the D segment identity uncertain. This clonotype originated in a woman under 40 in good health and CMV-seronegative. The CDR3 loop reads CASSVDLQSNTIYF. The sequence in DNA is TGTGCCAGCAGCGTAGATCTACAGTCAAACACCATATATTTT.